The 18 T cell receptor beta chains given below trace back to one sample, sequenced in a study of blood T cell repertoires in COVID-19. Assay used: immunoSEQ multiplex PCR; TCRdb lists only in-frame clones, some missing. The sample gives approximately 390,000 clones, around 89% of which show up once; 5% to 8.5% is in the top ten. The sequencing sample was made of peripheral blood. These receptor sequences come from a man aged 18 to 29 with active or convalescent COVID-19.

This clone was seen more than once but under ten times. This sequence joins TRBV5-6 and TRBJ1-2, with TRBD1 matching over 9 bases. Per germline, CDR1 SGHDT and CDR2 YYEEEE. This CDR3 is built from 14 residues. Losses at the gene ends were 4 bases for V and 8 bases for J; bases not matched to a gene: 9. The CDR3 nucleotides are TGTGCCAGCAGCCAGGGACAGGGTTTTTTAGGCTACACCTTC. Residues: CASSQGQGFLGYTF.

The chain has TRBV6-5 and TRBJ2-7; weak D call: TRBD2 (6 bases). With 3 bases removed from V and 6 bases from J, the gap between germline ends came to 9 bases. The CDR3 length is 12 residues. Per the germline V gene, CDR1 is MNHEY and CDR2 is SVGAGI. CDR3 nucleotide sequence: TGTGCCAGCAGTTATGGGGGGATCGAGCAGTACTTC. It yields the protein CASSYGGIEQYF.

This rearrangement joins TRBV9 to TRBJ1-1; 9 bases fit TRBD1. Germline V gives CDR1 SGDLS, CDR2 YYNGEE. The V and J ends lost 3 bases and 7 bases, in that order; junction bases with no gene match: 7. The CDR3 has 14 residues. The CDR3 region has the DNA TGTGCCAGCAGCGGTACAGGGGGCGTAAATGAAGCTTTCTTT. Its translation: CASSGTGGVNEAFF.

V is TRBV6-2 or TRBV6-3 and J is TRBJ1-1; no clear D. Deletions cut 5 bases from V and 0 bases from J, with 10 bases between. This CDR3 has 14 residues. Germline assignment: CDR1 MNHEY and CDR2 SVGEGT. Here the CDR3 DNA reads TGTGCCAGCAGTCCCAGCGGGATGAACACTGAAGCTTTCTTT. It encodes CASSPSGMNTEAFF.

The V gene is TRBV5-8, the J gene TRBJ1-1, with D tentatively TRBD1 (6 bases). CDR3 length: 14 residues. Germline lookup yields CDR1 SGHTS and CDR2 YDEGEE. V was pared by 4 bases and J by 1 base, with 11 bases between. In DNA, the CDR3 is TGTGCCAGCAGCGCACTGACAGGGAACACTGAAGCTTTCTTT. Its translation: CASSALTGNTEAFF.

This rearrangement joins TRBV5-1 to TRBJ1-5; a possible D gene is TRBD1 (5 bases). The CDR3 extends over 14 amino acids. CDR1 is SGHRS and CDR2 is YFSETQ in the germline V gene. V was clipped by 5 bases and J by 0 bases, with 9 bases between them. CDR3 region: CASSRGDSNQPQHF. CDR3 DNA: TGCGCCAGCAGTCGGGGGGATAGCAATCAGCCCCAGCATTTT.

The chain links TRBV5-3 to TRBJ1-5, with 8 bases matching TRBD1. TRBV5-3 has ORF status, its function being uncertain. J was trimmed by 4 bases and V by 3 bases; bases with no gene match: 12. This CDR3 region has 17 residues. In DNA, the CDR3 is TGTGCCAGAAGCTCCGGGACAGGAATACAATTAAATCAGCCCCAGCATTTT. Amino acids: CARSSGTGIQLNQPQHF.

The rearrangement links TRBV6-2 or TRBV6-3 to TRBJ2-7, with 10 bases that match TRBD2. Germline V gene lookup returns CDR1 MNHEY and CDR2 SVGEGT. The length of the CDR3 is 17 residues. V shed 2 bases and J 2 bases; nucleotides not matched to a gene: 9. In DNA, the CDR3 is TGTGCCAGCAGTTACCGGGCTAGCGGGAGTCTAACCTACGAGCAGTACTTC. Encoded protein: CASSYRASGSLTYEQYF.

This sequence joins TRBV5-4 and TRBJ2-7; D remains ambiguous. This CDR3 region has 15 residues. V lost 0 bases and J 2 bases, leaving 12 bases between the germline ends. Germline V lookup: CDR1 SGHNT, CDR2 YYREEE (reference sequence). CDR3 bases: TGTGCCAGCAGCTTGGACAGAGCCGGCGCCTACGAGCAGTACTTC. This sequence encodes CASSLDRAGAYEQYF. Using reference TRBV5-4 and TRBJ2-7 for the parts outside the CDR3, the full variable domain is ETGVTQSPTHLIKTRGQQVTLRCSSQSGHNTVSWYQQALGQGPQFIFQYYREEENGRGNFPPRFSGLQFPNYSSELNVNALELDDSALYLCASSLDRAGAYEQYFGPGTRLTVT.

V and J are TRBV20-1 and TRBJ1-2; TRBD1 might be the D (6 bases). V gave up 3 bases and J gave up 6 bases, with 17 bases separating them. Germline CDR1 and CDR2: DFQATT and SNEGSKA (reference sequence). The CDR3 spans 14 residues. DNA for the CDR3: TGCAGTGCTAGTACAGGGACGGCAAGGAATGGCTACACCTTC. Its protein product is CSASTGTARNGYTF.

The chain recombines TRBV5-5 with TRBJ2-7; TRBD2 might be the D (5 bases). With 4 bases removed from V and 9 bases from J, the gap between germline ends came to 17 bases. Germline loops: CDR1 SGHKS, CDR2 YYEKEE (reference sequence). The CDR3 is 13 amino acids. The CDR3 sequence: CASSPSGLRGQYF. CDR3 nucleotides: TGTGCCAGCAGCCCGTCGGGGTTACGAGGGCAGTACTTC.

V and J are TRBV9 and TRBJ1-1; D is ambiguous. The germline V and J ends were trimmed by 5 bases and 2 bases, with 13 bases remaining between them. The CDR3 consists of 14 residues. Germline CDR1 SGDLS, CDR2 YYNGEE. The chain's CDR3 is CASSSKTGNTEAFF. The CDR3 DNA reads TGTGCCAGCAGTTCAAAAACGGGAAACACTGAAGCTTTCTTT.

This rearrangement joins TRBV4-2 to TRBJ1-1; 9 bases align to TRBD1. Germline assignment: CDR1 LGHNA and CDR2 YNFKEQ. This CDR3 has 15 residues. The V gene end was trimmed by 4 bases and the J gene end by 2 bases; junction bases not matched to a gene: 5. The CDR3: CASSPGQGRNTEAFF. The CDR3 coding sequence is TGTGCCAGCAGCCCAGGACAGGGGAGAAACACTGAAGCTTTCTTT.

The chain carries TRBV11-3 and TRBJ2-7; 7 bases line up with TRBD1. In germline, CDR1 is SGHNT, CDR2 YENEEA. Trimming removed 6 bases from V and 5 bases from J; junction bases left unmatched: 7. This CDR3 has 13 amino acids. The CDR3, as DNA: TGTGCCAGCAGTCCAGGGGGTTTCGACGAGCAGTACTTC. Translating gives CASSPGGFDEQYF.

The chain joins TRBV2 to TRBJ2-3; TRBD1 aligns across 10 bases. CDR1 is SNHLY, CDR2 FYNNEI, per germline. There are 12 residues in the CDR3. V was clipped by 6 bases and J by 7 bases; unmatched bases: 1. Written as DNA, the CDR3 is TGTGCCAGCAGGGGACAGGGGTATACGCAGTATTTT. Its translation: CASRGQGYTQYF.

The rearrangement uses TRBV5-5 and TRBJ1-6; maybe TRBD1 (6 bases). Germline CDR1 SGHKS, CDR2 YYEKEE (reference sequence). CDR3 length: 16 amino acids. With 1 base removed from V and 10 bases from J, the gap between germline ends came to 18 bases. DNA of the CDR3: TGTGCCAGCAGCTTGTTGTTAGGGTCAGGGGAATCACCCCTCCACTTT. It yields the protein CASSLLLGSGESPLHF.

This chain connects TRBV4-1 to TRBJ1-4; D is unresolved. CDR3 size: 16 residues. V lost 0 bases and J 0 bases, leaving 8 bases between the germline ends. The germline V gene has CDR1 MGHRA and CDR2 YSYEKL. CDR3: CASSQDIAATNEKLFF. CDR3 DNA sequence: TGCGCCAGCAGCCAAGATATCGCGGCAACTAATGAAAAACTGTTTTTT.

V is TRBV25-1 and J is TRBJ2-2, with D possibly TRBD2 on 7 matching bases. The CDR3 length is 13 residues. Germline CDR1 is MGHDK and CDR2 is SYGVNS. The ends were cut back, 8 bases at V and 7 bases at J, with 14 bases in the middle. This CDR3 reads CASVGGAGGELFF. The CDR3 DNA is TGTGCCAGCGTGGGGGGGGCTGGCGGGGAGCTGTTTTTT.